This TCR beta chain emerged from a study of CD8 T cells in ankylosing spondylitis. Overall study findings and caveats: The study identified a TCR beta motif of seven or eight highly homologous variants that appeared characteristic of ankylosing spondylitis blood.

This CDR3 has 12 residues. V dropped 2 bases and J dropped 1 base, with 4 bases sitting between them. CDR1 is SQVTM, CDR2 ANQGSEA, per germline. There are many counts of this clonotype. Its target is not known. Each CDR3 protein gets one entry after TCRdb re-called the 5' RACE reads with MiXCR. The table lists around 210,000 distinct CDR3 sequences, less than 9.5% of them singletons. The clonotype comes from a female donor with ankylosing spondylitis or in good health (not recorded which). Specimen: blood, either unsorted or a sorted T cell fraction (not recorded which). The genes are TRBV29-1 and TRBJ2-3; D not resolved. CDR3: CSVEPGTDTQYF. The CDR3 coding sequence is TGCAGCGTTGAACCCGGCACAGATACGCAGTATTTT.